This TCR beta chain originates from a study of cytomegalovirus exposure and HLA in healthy donors. On the study more broadly: Findings of an earlier analysis included more than 90 million unique TCR beta sequences from 200 million or so T cells. Study-wide findings and caveats: Later analysis identified over 15,000 TCR beta sequences associated with HLA alleles, using a false discovery rate threshold of 0.05. In a later analysis, a missense DCLRE1C variant was linked to TCR beta V- and J-gene trimming.

Concerning this clone: What it binds is not known.

The CDR3 consists of 13 residues. Germline-derived CDR1 and CDR2 are MNHNS and SASEGT. V shed 7 bases and J 9 bases; nucleotides not matched to a gene: 5. The PCR was carried out with 60 Vbeta primers and 13 Jbeta primers. TCRdb's copy holds only in-frame clones and misses some; the assay was immunoSEQ multiplex PCR. The sample yields 150,000 to 200,000 clones, approximately 79% seen once. Material: PBMCs. This receptor was taken from a man in his forties in good health and CMV-seropositive. This chain links TRBV6-1 with TRBJ1-6; TRBD1 matches 8 bases. The DNA for the CDR3 is TGTGCCAGCATAGGGACAGGAGGTTCACCCCTCCACTTT. Translated: CASIGTGGSPLHF.